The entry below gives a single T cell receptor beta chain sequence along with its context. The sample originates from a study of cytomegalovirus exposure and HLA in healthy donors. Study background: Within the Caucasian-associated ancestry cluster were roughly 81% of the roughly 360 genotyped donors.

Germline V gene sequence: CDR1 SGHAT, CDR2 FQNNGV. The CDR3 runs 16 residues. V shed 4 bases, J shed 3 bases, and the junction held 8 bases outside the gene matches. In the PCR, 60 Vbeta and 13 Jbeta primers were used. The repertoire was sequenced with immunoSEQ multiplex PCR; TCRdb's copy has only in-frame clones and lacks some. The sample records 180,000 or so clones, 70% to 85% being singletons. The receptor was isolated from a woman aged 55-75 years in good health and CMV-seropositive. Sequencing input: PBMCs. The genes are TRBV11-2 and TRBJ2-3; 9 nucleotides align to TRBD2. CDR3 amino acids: CASSSRGRGGTDTQYF. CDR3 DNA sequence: TGTGCCAGCAGCTCTCGTGGGCGGGGGGGAACAGATACGCAGTATTTT.